This TCR beta chain emerged from a study of beta chain features in type 1 diabetes. Points from the study as a whole: Type 1 diabetes patients had TCRB CDR3s that were shorter (moderately but significantly so) in all four CD4+ subsets.

Each of the CD4+ naive, central memory, regulatory and stem cell-like memory populations was sorted via CD45RO/CCR7/CD25/CD127/CD95/CD27. Sort purity for all populations was recorded as exceeding 98%. What was sequenced were expressed TCRB transcripts, since all of the isolated RNA had been reverse transcribed. An average approximately 3.7 million reads came from naive, central memory and regulatory T cell samples. Data came from immunoSEQ multiplex PCR; TCRdb stores just in-frame clones and leaves some out. The table lists approximately 360,000 clones, approximately 12% of them singletons. As for this clone: The antigen remains undetermined.

The CDR3 is made up of 13 amino acids. J was trimmed by 4 bases and V by 9 bases; bases with no gene match: 9. The germline CDR1 and CDR2 sequences are LNHDA and SQIVND (reference sequence). V and J are TRBV19 and TRBJ2-7; 7 positions match TRBD2. This TCR was sampled from a woman under 30 with type 1 diabetes. Sequences were obtained from naive CD4+ T cells from blood. The CDR3: CASRRGSGYEQYF. The CDR3 nucleotides are TGTGCCAGCCGGCGGGGGTCTGGATACGAGCAGTACTTC.